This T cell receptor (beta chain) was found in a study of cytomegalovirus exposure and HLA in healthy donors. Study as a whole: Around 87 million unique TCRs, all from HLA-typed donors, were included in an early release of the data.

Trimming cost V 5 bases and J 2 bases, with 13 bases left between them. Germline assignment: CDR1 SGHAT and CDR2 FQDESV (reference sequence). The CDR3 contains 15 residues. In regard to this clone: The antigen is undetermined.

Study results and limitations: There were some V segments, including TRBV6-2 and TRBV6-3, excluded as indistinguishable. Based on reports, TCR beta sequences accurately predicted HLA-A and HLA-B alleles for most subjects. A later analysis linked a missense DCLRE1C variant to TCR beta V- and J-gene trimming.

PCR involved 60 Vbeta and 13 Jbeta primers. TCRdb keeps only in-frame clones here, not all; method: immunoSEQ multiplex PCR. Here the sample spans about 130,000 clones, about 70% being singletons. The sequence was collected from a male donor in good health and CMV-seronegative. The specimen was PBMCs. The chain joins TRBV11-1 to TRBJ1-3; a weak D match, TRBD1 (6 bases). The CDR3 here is CASSLWTDPGNTIYF. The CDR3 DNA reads TGTGCCAGCAGCCTTTGGACAGACCCTGGAAACACCATATATTTT. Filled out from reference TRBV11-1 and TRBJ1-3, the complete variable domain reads EAEVAQSPRYKITEKSQAVAFWCDPISGHATLYWYRQILGQGPELLVQFQDESVVDDSQLPKDRFSAERLKGVDSTLKIQPAELGDSAMYLCASSLWTDPGNTIYFGEGSWLTVV.